The TCR beta chain under discussion was sequenced for a study of HIV-infected patients and healthy controls. This clonotype was observed a few times. Its antigen is not identified. Notes on the study in general: During therapy, HIV-associated CDR3s fell significantly in frequency, while CMV-associated CDR3s did not change significantly.

V dropped 5 bases and J dropped 7; count of bases not matched to a gene: 13. Germline V lookup: CDR1 SEHNR, CDR2 FQNEAQ (reference sequence). The CDR3 runs to 15 residues. Alpha and beta constant-region primers primed reverse transcription of 400 to 500 ng RNA. Separate chain-specific third strand synthesis with multiplexing indices produced the alpha and beta libraries. All rearrangements within a chain used one primer pair; cDNA molecules carried barcodes. TCRdb fed the 5' RACE reads into MiXCR, producing one record per CDR3 protein. Found here are some 12,000 distinct CDR3 sequences, about 10% of them singletons; the top ten hold roughly a quarter. Whole blood was used without fractionation, so all unsorted peripheral T cells were included.

This TCR derives from an adult with HIV infection. The donor label of this sample is uncertain. The sample in question was blood, obtained before antiretroviral therapy. The J gene is TRBJ2-5, the V gene TRBV7-9; 7 bases match TRBD2. The CDR3 region is CASSPPTSLVGTQYF. In DNA, the CDR3 is TGTGCCAGCAGCCCCCCGACTAGCTTGGTGGGGACCCAGTACTTC.